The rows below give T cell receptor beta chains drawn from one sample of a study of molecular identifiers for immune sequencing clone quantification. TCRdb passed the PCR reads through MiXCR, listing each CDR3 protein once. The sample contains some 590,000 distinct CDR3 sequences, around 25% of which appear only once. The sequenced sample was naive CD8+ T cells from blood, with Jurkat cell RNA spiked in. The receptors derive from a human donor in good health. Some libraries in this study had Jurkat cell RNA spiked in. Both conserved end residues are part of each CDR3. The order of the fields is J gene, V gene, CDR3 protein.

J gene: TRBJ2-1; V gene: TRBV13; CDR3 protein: CASSLGASGERFF
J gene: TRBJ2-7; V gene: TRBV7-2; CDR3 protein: CASSPTLDSSYEQYF
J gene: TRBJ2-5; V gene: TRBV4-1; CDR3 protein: CASSQESGVGTQYF
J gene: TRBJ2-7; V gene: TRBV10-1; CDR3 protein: CASSLIPLGFDFYEQYF
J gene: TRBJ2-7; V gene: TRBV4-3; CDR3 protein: CASSQGLAGSSYEQYF
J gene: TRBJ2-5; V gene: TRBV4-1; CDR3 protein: CSSSQVPGNQETQYF
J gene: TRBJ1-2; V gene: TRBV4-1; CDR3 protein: CASSQVGEGMGYGYTF
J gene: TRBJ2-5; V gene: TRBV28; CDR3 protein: CASSQRTGRETQYF
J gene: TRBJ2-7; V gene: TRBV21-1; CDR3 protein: CASRPRPGGPAQYF
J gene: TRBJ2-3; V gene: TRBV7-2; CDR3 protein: CARSLDETPDTRYF
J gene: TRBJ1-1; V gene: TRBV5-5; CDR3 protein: CASKIEGTANTEAFF
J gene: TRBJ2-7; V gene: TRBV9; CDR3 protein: CASSVEGSASYEQYF
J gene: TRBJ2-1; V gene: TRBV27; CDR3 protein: CASSLLGGYNEQFF
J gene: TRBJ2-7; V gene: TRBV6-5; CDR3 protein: CASSYSDSGEQYF
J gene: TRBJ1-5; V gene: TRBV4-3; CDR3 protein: CSSSQDSGGWQPQHF
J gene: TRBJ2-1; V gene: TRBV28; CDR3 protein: CASSEAYNEQFF
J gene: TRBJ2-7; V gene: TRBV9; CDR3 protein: CASSVVPGVNEQYF
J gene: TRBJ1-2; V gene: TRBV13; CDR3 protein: CASSLVGTTDGYTF
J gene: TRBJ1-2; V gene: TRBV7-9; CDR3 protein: CASSLDRYGYTF
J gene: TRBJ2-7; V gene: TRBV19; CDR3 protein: CASSIRLFYEQYF
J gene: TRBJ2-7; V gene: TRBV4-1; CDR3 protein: CASGQGLGGSANEQYF
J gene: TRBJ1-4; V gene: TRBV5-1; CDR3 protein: CASSPRGLWEKLFF
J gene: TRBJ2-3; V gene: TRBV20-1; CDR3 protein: CSASGDRELADTQYF
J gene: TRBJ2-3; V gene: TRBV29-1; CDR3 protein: CSVTGRGVNTDTQYF
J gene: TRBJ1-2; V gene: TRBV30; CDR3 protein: CAWREMGSGGYAF
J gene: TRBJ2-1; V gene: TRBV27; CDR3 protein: CASSLTGAYGEQFF
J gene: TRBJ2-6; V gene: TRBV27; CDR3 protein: CASSPSGANVQTF
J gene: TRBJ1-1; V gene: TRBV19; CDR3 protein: CASTSAGGRGSTEAFF
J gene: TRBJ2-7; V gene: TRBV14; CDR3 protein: CASSHREGEQYF
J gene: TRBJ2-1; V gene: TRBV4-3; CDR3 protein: CASSQGIQGLVLDEQFF
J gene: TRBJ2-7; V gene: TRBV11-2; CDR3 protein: CASTWGTTYEQYF
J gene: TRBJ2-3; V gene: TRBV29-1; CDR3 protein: CSVLQEARTQYF
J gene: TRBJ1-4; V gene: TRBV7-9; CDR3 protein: CASSPEGNEKLFF
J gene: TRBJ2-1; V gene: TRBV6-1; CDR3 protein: CASRRDRGLYNEQFF
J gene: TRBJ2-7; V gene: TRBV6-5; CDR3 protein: CASNAGGRYF
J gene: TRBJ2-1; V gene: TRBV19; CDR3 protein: CASSIEGNEQFF
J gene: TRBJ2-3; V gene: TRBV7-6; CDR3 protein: CASSPLLSVSDTQYF
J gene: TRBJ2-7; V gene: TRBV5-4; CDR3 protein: CASSLIGTGHYEQYF
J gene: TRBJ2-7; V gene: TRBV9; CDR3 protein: CASSPRQAGLYEQYF
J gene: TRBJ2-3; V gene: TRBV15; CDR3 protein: CATSRDNWDTQYF
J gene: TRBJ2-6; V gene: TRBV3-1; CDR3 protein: CASSQEWDSVSGANVLTF
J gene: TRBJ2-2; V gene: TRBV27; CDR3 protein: CASNGGGGELFF
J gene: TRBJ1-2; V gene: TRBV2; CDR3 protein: CASVADYLLNYGYTF
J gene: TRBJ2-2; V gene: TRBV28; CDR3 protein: CASSTRTGALRELFF
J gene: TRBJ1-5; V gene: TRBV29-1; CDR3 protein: CSVWTGDNQPQHF
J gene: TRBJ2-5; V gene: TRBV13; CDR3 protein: CASSLVRTGVSETQYF
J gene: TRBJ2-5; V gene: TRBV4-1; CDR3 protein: CARRQRSGSGGPQYF
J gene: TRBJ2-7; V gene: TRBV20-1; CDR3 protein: CSASFGGLGPYEQYF
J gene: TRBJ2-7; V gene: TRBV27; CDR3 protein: CASRKEPYEQYF
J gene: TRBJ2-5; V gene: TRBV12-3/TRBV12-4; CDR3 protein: CASSRGGTGVFETQYF
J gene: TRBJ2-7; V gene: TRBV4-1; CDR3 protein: CASSHDQGYEQYF
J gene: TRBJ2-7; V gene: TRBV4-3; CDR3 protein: CASSQERQEQYF
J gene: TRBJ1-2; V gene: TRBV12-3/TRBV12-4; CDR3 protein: CASSSLDRVYGYTF